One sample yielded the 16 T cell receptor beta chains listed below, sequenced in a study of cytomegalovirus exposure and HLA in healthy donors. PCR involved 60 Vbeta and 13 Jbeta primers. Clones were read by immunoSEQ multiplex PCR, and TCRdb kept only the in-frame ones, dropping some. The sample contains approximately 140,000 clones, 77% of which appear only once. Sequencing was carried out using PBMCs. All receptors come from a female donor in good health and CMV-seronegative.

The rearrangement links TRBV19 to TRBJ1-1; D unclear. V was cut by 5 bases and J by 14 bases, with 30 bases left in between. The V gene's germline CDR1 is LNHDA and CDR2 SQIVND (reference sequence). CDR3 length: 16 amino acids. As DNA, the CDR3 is TGTGCCAGTAGTCCCACCCCCCTTCTGGGTTCGGGTGAGGAGTTCTTT. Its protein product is CASSPTPLLGSGEEFF.

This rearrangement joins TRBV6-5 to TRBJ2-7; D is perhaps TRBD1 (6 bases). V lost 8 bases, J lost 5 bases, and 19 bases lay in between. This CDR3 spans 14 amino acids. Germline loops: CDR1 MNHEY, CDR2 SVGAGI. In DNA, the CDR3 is TGTGCCAGCGCTCAGGGGTCCGGTGTGAACGAGCAGTACTTC. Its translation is CASAQGSGVNEQYF.

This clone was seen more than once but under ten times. The CDR3, as DNA: TGTGCCAGCAGCTTCGGGGTTGGGAACACTGAAGCTTTCTTT. Translated: CASSFGVGNTEAFF. The chain carries TRBV7-3 and TRBJ1-1; the D is unclear. Germline loops: CDR1 SGHTA, CDR2 FQGTGA. The V gene lost 3 bases and the J gene lost 1 base, with 9 bases spanning the gap. The CDR3 loop spans 14 amino acids.

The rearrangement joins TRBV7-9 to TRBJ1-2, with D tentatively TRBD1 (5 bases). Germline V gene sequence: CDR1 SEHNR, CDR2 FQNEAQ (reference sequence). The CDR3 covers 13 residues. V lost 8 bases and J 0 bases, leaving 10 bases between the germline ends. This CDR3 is CASGGEPNYGYTF. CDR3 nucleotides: TGTGCCAGCGGGGGGGAGCCTAACTATGGCTACACCTTC.

CDR3 loop: CASSFRQGSYEQYF. In DNA form, the CDR3 reads TGCGCCAGCAGCTTTAGACAGGGTTCCTACGAGCAGTACTTC. The chain has TRBV5-1 and TRBJ2-7; TRBD1 matches 7 bases. The trim removed 2 bases at V and 1 base at J, leaving 3 bases unmatched. The CDR3 covers 14 residues. Germline V gene data show CDR1 as SGHRS and CDR2 as YFSETQ.

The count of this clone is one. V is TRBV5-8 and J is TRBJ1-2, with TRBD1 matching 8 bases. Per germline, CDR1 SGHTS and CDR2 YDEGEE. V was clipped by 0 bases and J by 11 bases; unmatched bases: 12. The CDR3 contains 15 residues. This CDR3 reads CASSLGEQGVYGYTF. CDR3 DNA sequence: TGTGCCAGCAGCTTGGGAGAACAGGGGGTCTACGGATACACCTTC.

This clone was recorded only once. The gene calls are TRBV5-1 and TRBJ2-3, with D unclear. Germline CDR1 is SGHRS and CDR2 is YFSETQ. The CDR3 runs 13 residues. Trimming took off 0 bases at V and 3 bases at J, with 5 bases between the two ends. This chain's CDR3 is CASSLDLTDTQYF. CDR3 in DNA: TGCGCCAGCAGCTTGGATCTAACAGATACGCAGTATTTT.

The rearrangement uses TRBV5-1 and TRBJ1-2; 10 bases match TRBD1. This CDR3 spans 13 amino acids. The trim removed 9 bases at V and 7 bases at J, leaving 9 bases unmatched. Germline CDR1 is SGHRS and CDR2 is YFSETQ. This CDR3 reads CATSTGGSGGYTF. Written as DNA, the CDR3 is TGCGCCACTTCGACAGGGGGCTCGGGTGGCTACACCTTC.

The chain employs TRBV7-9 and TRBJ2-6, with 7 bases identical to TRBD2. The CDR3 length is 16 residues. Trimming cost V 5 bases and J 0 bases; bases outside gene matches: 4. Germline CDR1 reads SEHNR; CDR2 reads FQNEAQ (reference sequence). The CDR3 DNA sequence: TGTGCCAGCAGCCCGGGGGGTGGCTCTGGGGCCAACGTCCTGACTTTC. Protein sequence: CASSPGGGSGANVLTF.

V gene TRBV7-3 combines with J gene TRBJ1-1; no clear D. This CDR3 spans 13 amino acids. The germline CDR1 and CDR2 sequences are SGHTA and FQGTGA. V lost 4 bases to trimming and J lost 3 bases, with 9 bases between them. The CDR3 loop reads CASSSRQYTEAFF. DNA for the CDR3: TGTGCCAGCAGCTCTCGCCAGTACACTGAAGCTTTCTTT.

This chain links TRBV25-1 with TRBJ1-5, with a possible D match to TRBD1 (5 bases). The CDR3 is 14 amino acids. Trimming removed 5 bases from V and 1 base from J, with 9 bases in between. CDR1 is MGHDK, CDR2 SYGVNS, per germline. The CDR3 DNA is TGTGCCAGCAGTCTCGGACAAAGCAATCAGCCCCAGCATTTT. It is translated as CASSLGQSNQPQHF.

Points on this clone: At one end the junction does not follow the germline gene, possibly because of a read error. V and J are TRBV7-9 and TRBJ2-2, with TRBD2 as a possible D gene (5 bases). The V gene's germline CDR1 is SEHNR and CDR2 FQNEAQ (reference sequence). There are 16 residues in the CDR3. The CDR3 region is CSSSLEREFGTGELFF. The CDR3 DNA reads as TGTTCCAGCAGCTTAGAAAGGGAGTTTGGCACCGGGGAGCTGTTTTTT. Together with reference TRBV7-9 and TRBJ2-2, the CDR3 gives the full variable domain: DTGVSQNPRHKITKRGQNVTFRCDPISEHNRLYWYRQTLGQGPEFLTYFQNEAQLEKSRLLSDRFSAERPKGSFSTLEIQRTEQGDSAMYLCSSSLEREFGTGELFFGEGSRLTVL.

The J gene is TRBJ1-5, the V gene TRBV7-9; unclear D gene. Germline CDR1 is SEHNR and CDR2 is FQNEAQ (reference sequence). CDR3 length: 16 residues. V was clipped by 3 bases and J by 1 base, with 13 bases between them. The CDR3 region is CASSLRGGASNQPQHF. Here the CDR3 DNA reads TGTGCCAGCAGCTTGAGAGGAGGCGCAAGCAATCAGCCCCAGCATTTT.

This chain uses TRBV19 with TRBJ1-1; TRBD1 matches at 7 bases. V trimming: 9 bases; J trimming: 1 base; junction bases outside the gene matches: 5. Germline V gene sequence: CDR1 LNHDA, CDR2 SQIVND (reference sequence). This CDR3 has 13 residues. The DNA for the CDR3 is TGTGCCAGCGCAAACAGGGGGAACACTGAAGCTTTCTTT. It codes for CASANRGNTEAFF.

The CDR3 reads CASIYRQGGNQPQHF. CDR3 DNA sequence: TGTGCCAGCATCTACCGACAGGGGGGAAATCAGCCCCAGCATTTT. V gene TRBV6-1 combines with J gene TRBJ1-5; 9 positions match TRBD1. The CDR3 has 15 amino acids. The germline gives CDR1 MNHNS, CDR2 SASEGT. J was trimmed by 4 bases and V by 7 bases; bases with no gene match: 8.

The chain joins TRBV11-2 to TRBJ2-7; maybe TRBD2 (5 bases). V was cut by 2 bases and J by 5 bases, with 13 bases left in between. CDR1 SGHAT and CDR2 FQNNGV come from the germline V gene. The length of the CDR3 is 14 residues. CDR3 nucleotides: TGTGCCAGCAGCTTAAGTCGGAAGGGAGACGAGCAGTACTTC. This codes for CASSLSRKGDEQYF.